One sample yielded the 32 T cell receptor beta chains listed below, sequenced in a study of cytomegalovirus exposure and HLA in healthy donors. Assay: immunoSEQ multiplex PCR; the TCRdb copy retains only in-frame clones and omits some. This sample has some 150,000 clones; roughly nine tenths occur once, and the top ten carry roughly 9.3%. The sample taken for sequencing was PBMCs. The receptor source for this set is a woman aged 18-29 years in good health and CMV-seropositive.

J is TRBJ1-2 and V is TRBV6-5, with 10 bases fitting TRBD1. This CDR3 has 13 amino acids. The V gene's germline CDR1 is MNHEY and CDR2 SVGAGI. The V gene end was trimmed by 5 bases and the J gene end by 6 bases; junction bases not matched to a gene: 3. CDR3 in DNA: TGTGCCAGCAGTAGACAGGGGGCCCATGGCTACACCTTC. Translation gives CASSRQGAHGYTF.

The CDR3 loop is CASSLRTGFQPQHF. The CDR3 DNA reads TGTGCCAGCAGCTTAAGAACAGGGTTTCAGCCCCAGCATTTT. The chain combines TRBV5-6 with TRBJ1-5; tentatively, D is TRBD1 (6 bases). Trimming left V 2 bases short and J 6 bases short, with 12 bases between. CDR3 length: 14 residues. Germline loops: CDR1 SGHDT, CDR2 YYEEEE. Drawing the rest from reference TRBV5-6 and TRBJ1-5, the complete variable domain is DAGVTQSPTHLIKTRGQQVTLRCSPKSGHDTVSWYQQALGQGPQFIFQYYEEEERQRGNFPDRFSGHQFPNYSSELNVNALLLGDSALYLCASSLRTGFQPQHFGDGTRLSIL.

This rearrangement joins TRBV25-1 to TRBJ1-1; TRBD1 matches 8 bases. In germline, CDR1 is MGHDK, CDR2 SYGVNS. The CDR3 has 16 amino acids. Trimming took 6 bases from V and 1 from J; bases not matched to a gene: 10. CDR3 in DNA: TGTGCCAGCAGGAAAAATGGACAGGGAGCGAACACTGAAGCTTTCTTT. Residues: CASRKNGQGANTEAFF.

V usage is TRBV6-1 and J usage is TRBJ1-4; the D gene is possibly TRBD1 (6 bases). The germline V gene encodes CDR1 MNHNS and CDR2 SASEGT. The CDR3 extends over 15 amino acids. The V gene lost 2 bases and the J gene lost 8 bases, with 15 bases spanning the gap. The CDR3 region is CASSEWGLNAEKLFF. CDR3 sequence (DNA): TGTGCCAGCAGTGAATGGGGGCTCAACGCAGAAAAACTGTTTTTT.

In this sample, this clone turned up a few times. The rearrangement links TRBV30 to TRBJ1-2, with D possibly matching TRBD1 (6 bases). This CDR3 region has 12 residues. Trimming removed 6 bases from V and 4 bases from J, with 12 bases in between. CDR1 and CDR2 (germline): GTSNPN, SVGIG (reference sequence). For the CDR3, the DNA is TGTGCCTGTCCGGGACAATTCTATGGCTACACCTTC. Encoded protein: CACPGQFYGYTF.

The V and J genes are TRBV5-8 and TRBJ2-7; TRBD1 might be the D (6 bases). CDR3 length equals 15 residues. The V gene lost 1 base and the J gene lost 5 bases, with 16 bases spanning the gap. CDR1 is SGHTS and CDR2 is YDEGEE in the germline V gene. The CDR3 loop reads CASSLRWTDSNEQYF. In DNA form, the CDR3 reads TGTGCCAGCAGCTTGCGCTGGACGGACAGTAACGAGCAGTACTTC.

CDR3 coding DNA: TGTGCCAGCAGTGAGTGGGTGGAGGGCGTTGAGCAGTTCTTC. Its translation is CASSEWVEGVEQFF. The rearrangement uses TRBV6-1 and TRBJ2-1; a possible D gene is TRBD2 (6 bases). CDR3 length equals 14 residues. CDR1 and CDR2 (germline): MNHNS, SASEGT. Trimming cost V 3 bases and J 9 bases, with 15 bases left between them.

The gene calls are TRBV28 and TRBJ1-1; D is unclear. The CDR3 runs 13 residues. V shed 3 bases and J shed 0 bases, with 5 bases lying between them. Germline CDR1 reads MDHEN; CDR2 reads SYDVKM. CDR3: CASSFRVNTEAFF. In DNA, the CDR3 is TGTGCCAGCAGTTTTAGAGTGAACACTGAAGCTTTCTTT.

V and J are TRBV19 and TRBJ1-1; possibly TRBD1 for D (6 bases). Trimming stripped 9 bases from V and 11 bases from J, with 16 bases between. CDR3 size: 11 residues. In germline, CDR1 is LNHDA, CDR2 SQIVND (reference sequence). As DNA, the CDR3 is TGTGCCAGACAGGATGGGGGCGGGGCTTTCTTT. This encodes CARQDGGGAFF. The whole variable domain, remainder taken from reference TRBV19 and TRBJ1-1, is DGGITQSPKYLFRKEGQNVTLSCEQNLNHDAMYWYRQDPGQGLRLIYYSQIVNDFQKGDIAEGYSVSREKKESFPLTVTSAQKNPTAFYLCARQDGGGAFFGQGTRLTVV.

V is TRBV11-3 and J is TRBJ1-2, with TRBD1 identical over 7 bases. After removal of 3 bases from V and 4 bases from J, the junction contained 5 bases not matched to a gene. This CDR3 has 14 amino acids. In germline, CDR1 is SGHNT, CDR2 YENEEA. The CDR3 DNA reads TGTGCCAGCAGCTTCGAGGACAGGTTCTATGGCTACACCTTC. It yields the protein CASSFEDRFYGYTF.

The chain has TRBV25-1 and TRBJ2-3; 7 nucleotides agree with TRBD1. CDR1 is MGHDK, CDR2 SYGVNS, per germline. Trimming removed 10 bases from V and 4 bases from J; junction bases left unmatched: 5. CDR3 size: 12 residues. CDR3 sequence (DNA): TGTGCCATTAAGGGACAGTCAGATACGCAGTATTTT. This translates into CAIKGQSDTQYF.

The chain carries TRBV6-5 and TRBJ1-2; TRBD1 is a possible D gene (5 bases). CDR3 length: 13 residues. Germline V lookup: CDR1 MNHEY, CDR2 SVGAGI. Deletions cut 0 bases from V and 5 bases from J, with 7 bases between. CDR3 in amino acids: CASSYSKGYGYTF. The CDR3 nucleotides read TGTGCCAGCAGTTACTCAAAGGGGTATGGCTACACCTTC.

The chain recombines TRBV18 with TRBJ2-2, with 9 positions matching TRBD1. Looked up from germline, CDR1 is KGHSH and CDR2 is LQKENI. V trimming: 3 bases; J trimming: 3 bases; junction bases outside the gene matches: 2. The CDR3 spans 15 residues. The CDR3 loop is CASSPGQGDTGELFF. CDR3 coding DNA: TGTGCCAGCTCACCGGGACAGGGCGACACCGGGGAGCTGTTTTTT.

This clone was counted only a few times. This sequence joins TRBV27 and TRBJ2-7; D may be TRBD1 (5 bases). The germline V gene encodes CDR1 MNHEY and CDR2 SMNVEV (reference sequence). Trimming cost V 0 bases and J 0 bases, with 12 bases left between them. This CDR3 comprises 16 residues. This chain's CDR3 is CASSLSLSTASYEQYF. The CDR3 DNA is TGTGCCAGCAGTTTATCCCTCTCGACAGCCTCCTACGAGCAGTACTTC.

The chain combines TRBV7-9 with TRBJ1-1; the D is unclear. This CDR3 has 13 residues. In germline, CDR1 is SEHNR, CDR2 FQNEAQ (reference sequence). The V and J ends lost 2 bases and 8 bases respectively, with 12 bases between them. The CDR3 region is CASSLFSGTEAFF. Written as DNA, the CDR3 is TGTGCCAGCAGCTTATTCTCGGGTACCGAAGCTTTCTTT.

The chain has TRBV4-1 and TRBJ1-2, with 9 bases lining up with TRBD1. The CDR3 is made up of 17 amino acids. After removal of 0 bases from V and 2 bases from J, the junction contained 7 bases not matched to a gene. The germline V gene encodes CDR1 MGHRA and CDR2 YSYEKL. This chain's CDR3 is CASSQEGTGMQNYGYTF. CDR3 DNA sequence: TGCGCCAGCAGCCAAGAAGGGACAGGGATGCAAAACTATGGCTACACCTTC.

CDR3 sequence reads: CASSERGRETQYF. CDR3 in DNA: TGTGCCAGCAGTGAGCGGGGGAGGGAGACCCAGTACTTC. The chain employs TRBV25-1 and TRBJ2-5; 7 bases fit TRBD2. Germline CDR1 and CDR2: MGHDK and SYGVNS. V lost 3 bases, J lost 5 bases, and 3 bases stayed unmatched. The CDR3 covers 13 residues.

The V call is TRBV4-3, the J call TRBJ2-7; 7 bases map to TRBD1. The CDR3 has 15 residues. The ends lost 4 bases at V and 6 bases at J; junction bases unmatched: 12. Looked up from germline, CDR1 is LGHNA and CDR2 is YSLEER. The CDR3 loop reads CASSPNAGTVGEQYF. The CDR3 DNA sequence: TGCGCCAGCAGCCCTAACGCAGGGACAGTAGGCGAGCAGTACTTC.

V is TRBV5-4 and J is TRBJ2-7; 9 positions agree with TRBD1. V lost 4 bases and J lost 4; bases outside the gene matches: 6. The V gene's germline CDR1 is SGHNT and CDR2 YYREEE (reference sequence). CDR3 length: 14 residues. The CDR3 nucleotides are TGTGCCAGCAGCCCCCGGGACAGGGAGTACGAGCAGTACTTC. This gives the protein CASSPRDREYEQYF.

The J gene is TRBJ1-2, the V gene TRBV28; D is perhaps TRBD1 (5 bases). Trimming took 5 bases from V and 8 from J, leaving 18 bases between them. CDR3 length: 14 amino acids. Germline CDR1 MDHEN, CDR2 SYDVKM. CDR3 DNA sequence: TGTGCCAGCAGTCCCAATGTCGGGACTGGAGGCTACACCTTC. It encodes CASSPNVGTGGYTF.

V and J are TRBV11-2 and TRBJ1-5, with 10 nucleotides matching TRBD1. This CDR3 comprises 15 residues. The germline V gene encodes CDR1 SGHAT and CDR2 FQNNGV. With 0 bases clipped from V and 7 bases from J, the junction kept 3 bases outside the gene matches. The CDR3, as DNA: TGTGCCAGCAGCTTAGATCGGGGACAGGGGCAGCCCCAGCATTTT. Encoded protein: CASSLDRGQGQPQHF.

The rearrangement joins TRBV27 to TRBJ1-2, with D possibly being TRBD1 (6 bases). The ends were cut back, 6 bases at V and 8 bases at J, with 28 bases in the middle. This CDR3 is 17 amino acids long. Germline-derived CDR1 and CDR2 are MNHEY and SMNVEV (reference sequence). The DNA for the CDR3 is TGTGCCAGCAGGCAAGCGGGGGGCCCACATCCCGGTAGAGGCTACACCTTC. Amino acid sequence: CASRQAGGPHPGRGYTF.

The CDR3 DNA follows: TGTGCCAGCAGCTTAGGGGGCAGGGTAGTCGAAAAACTGTTTTTT. Protein sequence: CASSLGGRVVEKLFF. The rearrangement uses TRBV7-2 and TRBJ1-4; D possibly corresponds to TRBD1 (5 bases). The V gene lost 1 base and the J gene lost 8 bases, with 14 bases spanning the gap. Germline CDR1 and CDR2: SGHTA and FQGNSA. The CDR3 has 15 amino acids.

The chain carries TRBV5-6 and TRBJ1-4, with D perhaps matching TRBD1 (6 bases). Trimming pared 2 bases from V and 8 bases from J, leaving 13 bases between. CDR1 and CDR2 (germline): SGHDT, YYEEEE. This CDR3 has 14 residues. Here the CDR3 DNA reads TGTGCCAGCAGCTTATACAGGGTGGGGGAAAAACTGTTTTTT. Its protein product is CASSLYRVGEKLFF. Supplemented by reference TRBV5-6 and TRBJ1-4, the full variable domain reads DAGVTQSPTHLIKTRGQQVTLRCSPKSGHDTVSWYQQALGQGPQFIFQYYEEEERQRGNFPDRFSGHQFPNYSSELNVNALLLGDSALYLCASSLYRVGEKLFFGSGTQLSVL.

V usage is TRBV5-5 and J usage is TRBJ2-5; 7 nucleotides agree with TRBD1. In germline, CDR1 is SGHKS, CDR2 YYEKEE (reference sequence). V lost 4 bases and J lost 1; bases outside the gene matches: 4. The CDR3 covers 14 residues. DNA of the CDR3: TGTGCCAGCAGCCCGGGACAGTCCCAAGAGACCCAGTACTTC. Its translation: CASSPGQSQETQYF.

V and J are TRBV2 and TRBJ2-7; the match to TRBD1 covers 10 bases. The CDR3 has 13 amino acids. V dropped 4 bases and J dropped 3; count of bases not matched to a gene: 0. Germline assignment: CDR1 SNHLY and CDR2 FYNNEI. The CDR3: CASSGDRGYEQYF. The CDR3, as DNA: TGTGCCAGCAGTGGGGACAGGGGCTACGAGCAGTACTTC.

The count of this clone is one. The CDR3: CASSWGLGTYNEQFF. In DNA, the CDR3 is TGTGCCAGCAGCTGGGGACTAGGAACTTACAATGAGCAGTTCTTC. This chain connects TRBV7-7 to TRBJ2-1, with 8 nucleotides matching TRBD2. Germline trimming cut 4 bases from V and 4 bases from J; bases unmatched to any gene: 6. CDR3 length: 15 residues. The V gene's germline CDR1 is SSHAT and CDR2 FNYEAQ (reference sequence).

V gene TRBV28 combines with J gene TRBJ2-7; D ambiguous. V lost 6 bases to trimming and J lost 2 bases, with 5 bases between them. The CDR3 has 11 residues. The germline V gene has CDR1 MDHEN and CDR2 SYDVKM. In DNA form, the CDR3 reads TGTGCCAGCAGGTCCGCCTACGAGCAGTACTTC. Its protein product is CASRSAYEQYF.

This chain connects TRBV14 to TRBJ2-7; maybe TRBD1 (6 bases). Germline-derived CDR1 and CDR2 are SGHDN and FVKESK. The CDR3 contains 14 residues. Trimming took 2 bases from V and 2 from J, leaving 10 bases between them. CDR3 loop: CASSQYSGAYEQYF. The CDR3, as DNA: TGTGCCAGCAGCCAATATTCAGGGGCCTACGAGCAGTACTTC. The entire variable domain, with the rest obtained from reference TRBV14 and TRBJ2-7, is as follows: EAGVTQFPSHSVIEKGQTVTLRCDPISGHDNLYWYRRVMGKEIKFLLHFVKESKQDESGMPNNRFLAERTGGTYSTLKVQPAELEDSGVYFCASSQYSGAYEQYFGPGTRLTVT.

This chain connects TRBV28 to TRBJ2-2; 8 bases fit TRBD2. Germline assignment: CDR1 MDHEN and CDR2 SYDVKM. Losses at the gene ends were 4 bases for V and 7 bases for J; bases not matched to a gene: 8. The CDR3 totals 15 residues. CDR3 sequence: CASSSTGGPGGELFF. The CDR3, as DNA: TGTGCCAGCAGTTCCACGGGGGGGCCTGGCGGGGAGCTGTTTTTT. The variable domain in full, completed from reference TRBV28 and TRBJ2-2, reads DVKVTQSSRYLVKRTGEKVFLECVQDMDHENMFWYRQDPGLGLRLIYFSYDVKMKEKGDIPEGYSVSREKKERFSLILESASTNQTSMYLCASSSTGGPGGELFFGEGSRLTVL.

This chain uses TRBV7-6 with TRBJ1-6; D possibly corresponds to TRBD1 (5 bases). The CDR3 has 15 residues. Germline V gives CDR1 SGHVS, CDR2 FNYEAQ. The V gene lost 5 bases and the J gene lost 3 bases, with 11 bases spanning the gap. CDR3 loop: CASSPTGSYNSPLHF. The CDR3 region has the DNA TGTGCCAGCAGCCCCACAGGCAGCTATAATTCACCCCTCCACTTT.

This clone was detected only once. This chain connects TRBV7-8 to TRBJ1-1, with D perhaps matching TRBD1 (6 bases). The germline CDR1 and CDR2 sequences are SGHVS and FQNEAQ. V lost 1 base to trimming and J lost 8 bases, with 11 bases between them. The CDR3 covers 13 residues. CDR3 sequence reads: CASSLVQGREAFF. The CDR3 DNA reads TGTGCCAGCAGCTTAGTGCAGGGGCGGGAAGCTTTCTTT. The whole variable domain, filled in from reference TRBV7-8 and TRBJ1-1, reads GAGVSQSPRYKVAKRGQDVALRCDPISGHVSLFWYQQALGQGPEFLTYFQNEAQLDKSGLPSDRFFAERPEGSVSTLKIQRTQQEDSAVYLCASSLVQGREAFFGQGTRLTVV.